Listed below are T cell receptor beta chains from one sample, sequenced in a study of identical twins. TCRdb reprocessed the 5' RACE reads with MiXCR, giving one entry per CDR3 protein. Found here are some 200,000 distinct CDR3 sequences, roughly 7.5% of them singletons; the top ten hold less than 2%. These records were also assigned to another study, of yellow fever vaccine responses in identical twins.

Material for sequencing was memory (CD45RO+) T cells sorted from blood. Receptors originate from a woman in her late teens or twenties in good health. Both conserved end residues are part of each CDR3. Fields, in order: J gene, V gene, D gene, clone size, CDR3 protein, CDR3 DNA. D genes are given only for firm matches. For some rows the clone size is stated as once, few or many, or as a class when expanded; others skip it.

TRBJ1-3,TRBV12-3/TRBV12-4,NA,many,CASSLGTGTIYF,TGTGCCAGCAGTTTAGGCACCGGCACCATATATTTT
TRBJ2-7,TRBV20-1,NA,many,CSAREVLALTYEQYF,TGCAGTGCTAGAGAGGTACTAGCCCTCACCTACGAGCAGTACTTC
TRBJ2-7,TRBV7-9,TRBD1,many,CASSFSTGADEQYF,TGTGCCAGCAGTTTCTCGACAGGGGCCGACGAGCAGTACTTC
TRBJ1-5,TRBV4-3,NA,NA,CASSQDTYSGDQPQHF,TGCGCCAGCAGCCAAGATACGTACAGCGGAGATCAGCCCCAGCATTTT
TRBJ2-3,TRBV19,NA,NA,CASSRGTPGTDTQYF,TGTGCCAGTAGTAGAGGGACACCAGGCACAGATACGCAGTATTTT
TRBJ1-2,TRBV15,NA,many,CATSSQAGASYGYTF,TGTGCCACCAGCTCCCAGGCAGGGGCCAGCTATGGCTACACCTTC
TRBJ2-7,TRBV7-2,NA,NA,CASSQGGSSSYEQYF,TGTGCCAGCAGCCAAGGAGGCAGTAGCTCCTACGAGCAGTACTTC
TRBJ2-3,TRBV29-1,NA,many,CSVDWGQRSTDTQYF,TGCAGCGTCGATTGGGGCCAGAGGAGCACAGATACGCAGTATTTT
TRBJ2-3,TRBV20-1,TRBD2,NA,CSAKGAGGITDTQYF,TGCAGTGCCAAGGGGGCGGGGGGGATCACAGATACGCAGTATTTT
TRBJ2-3,TRBV9,TRBD2,few,CASSVVAGSGADTQYF,TGTGCCAGCAGCGTAGTAGCGGGATCAGGGGCAGATACGCAGTATTTT
TRBJ2-7,TRBV28,TRBD1,NA,CASRSPGQGYEQYF,TGTGCCAGCCGTTCCCCCGGACAGGGCTACGAGCAGTACTTC
TRBJ2-7,TRBV29-1,NA,few,CSVKISYEQYF,TGCAGCGTAAAGATATCCTACGAGCAGTACTTC
TRBJ2-2,TRBV9,NA,NA,CASSVVVDTGELFF,TGTGCCAGCAGCGTAGTGGTGGACACCGGGGAGCTGTTTTTT
TRBJ2-3,TRBV12-3/TRBV12-4,NA,many,CASSDGGRTDTQYF,TGTGCCAGCAGTGACGGGGGTAGAACAGATACGCAGTATTTT
TRBJ2-1,TRBV7-2,TRBD1,few,CASSSRQGRGNEQFF,TGTGCCAGCAGCTCCAGACAGGGCAGGGGCAATGAGCAGTTCTTC
TRBJ2-7,TRBV11-2,NA,few,CASRAVIGAEQYF,TGTGCCAGCAGGGCCGTTATAGGGGCCGAGCAGTACTTC
TRBJ2-1,TRBV20-1,TRBD2,many,CSAMPGLAGFYEQFF,TGCAGTGCTATGCCGGGACTAGCGGGATTTTATGAGCAGTTCTTC
TRBJ2-7,TRBV20-1,TRBD1,NA,CSGGGQGTGEQYF,TGCAGTGGCGGGGGACAGGGAACGGGCGAGCAGTACTTC
TRBJ2-5,TRBV14,TRBD1,few,CASSQDFDRDQETQYF,TGTGCCAGCAGCCAAGATTTCGACAGGGATCAAGAGACCCAGTACTTC
TRBJ2-1,TRBV6-1,NA,NA,CASRGWTLEHNEQFF,TGTGCCAGCAGGGGTTGGACCCTTGAACACAATGAGCAGTTCTTC
TRBJ2-5,TRBV12-3/TRBV12-4,NA,NA,CASRAAGGLRETQYF,TGTGCCAGCAGGGCCGCTGGGGGCCTAAGGGAGACCCAGTACTTC
TRBJ2-5,TRBV15,NA,few,CATSREDGGRETQYF,TGTGCCACCAGCAGAGAAGACGGGGGAAGGGAGACCCAGTACTTC
TRBJ2-1,TRBV6-2/TRBV6-3,NA,many,CASSYSLLRQRPSTRINEQFF,TGTGCCAGCAGTTACTCGTTGTTGAGACAGAGACCATCCACCAGAATCAATGAGCAGTTCTTC
TRBJ1-4,TRBV14,NA,NA,CASSHIGATNEKLFF,TGTGCCAGCAGCCATATTGGGGCAACTAATGAAAAACTGTTTTTT
TRBJ2-7,TRBV11-2,TRBD2,many,CASSLLKGLAELAYEQYF,TGTGCCAGCAGCTTACTGAAGGGACTAGCGGAGCTCGCCTACGAGCAGTACTTC
TRBJ1-2,TRBV6-5,NA,many,CASSYVRGDYGYTF,TGTGCCAGCAGTTACGTCCGGGGAGACTATGGCTACACCTTC
TRBJ2-7,TRBV19,NA,NA,CASSMGREKPYEQYF,TGTGCCAGTAGTATGGGTCGGGAGAAGCCCTACGAGCAGTACTTC
TRBJ2-1,TRBV6-2/TRBV6-3,TRBD2,few,CASSYPRLAGGPGSYNEQFF,TGTGCCAGCAGTTACCCCAGGCTAGCGGGAGGGCCGGGCTCCTACAATGAGCAGTTCTTC
TRBJ2-2,TRBV25-1,NA,NA,CASSHRGQDTGELFF,TGTGCCAGCAGTCACCGGGGCCAAGACACCGGGGAGCTGTTTTTT
TRBJ1-6,TRBV5-1,NA,few,CASSLRDYNSPLHF,TGCGCCAGCAGCTTGAGGGACTATAATTCACCCCTCCACTTT
TRBJ2-5,TRBV5-1,TRBD1,many,CASRQTPGQQETQYF,TGCGCCAGCAGGCAAACACCGGGACAGCAAGAGACCCAGTACTTC
TRBJ2-7,TRBV7-2,NA,few,CASSWFGGQTYEQYF,TGTGCCAGCAGCTGGTTCGGCGGTCAAACCTACGAGCAGTACTTC
TRBJ2-5,TRBV7-2,NA,few,CASSSTGTQETQYF,TGTGCCAGCAGCTCGACAGGGACTCAAGAGACCCAGTACTTC
TRBJ2-5,TRBV29-1,TRBD1,many,CSVDRGTGETQYF,TGCAGCGTCGACAGGGGGACGGGGGAGACCCAGTACTTC
TRBJ2-1,TRBV9,TRBD2,few,CASSPGASGRVNEQFF,TGTGCCAGCAGCCCCGGGGCTAGCGGGAGGGTCAATGAGCAGTTCTTC
TRBJ2-1,TRBV18,TRBD1,NA,CASSPPGTGDNEQFF,TGTGCCAGCTCACCACCCGGGACAGGGGACAATGAGCAGTTCTTC
TRBJ2-7,TRBV29-1,NA,NA,CSALRDLEQYF,TGCAGCGCCTTGAGGGATCTCGAGCAGTACTTC
TRBJ2-6,TRBV6-1,NA,NA,CASRPPGAGANVLTF,TGTGCCAGCAGACCCCCAGGGGCTGGGGCCAACGTCCTGACTTTC
TRBJ2-3,TRBV18,NA,few,CASSPLGRGSTDTQYF,TGTGCCAGCTCACCATTAGGGCGGGGATCCACAGATACGCAGTATTTT
TRBJ1-1,TRBV28,NA,many,CASSLRQTGDTEAFF,TGTGCCAGCAGCCTCAGACAGACCGGAGATACTGAAGCTTTCTTT
TRBJ2-1,TRBV12-3/TRBV12-4,TRBD2,many,CASSSRTSGIYNEQFF,TGTGCCAGCAGTTCCCGGACTAGCGGGATATACAATGAGCAGTTCTTC
TRBJ2-2,TRBV12-3/TRBV12-4,NA,many,CASSPQTAANTGELFF,TGTGCCAGCAGTCCCCAGACAGCCGCGAACACCGGGGAGCTGTTTTTT
TRBJ1-2,TRBV29-1,NA,few,CSVFAGLSYGYTF,TGCAGCGTTTTTGCAGGGTTAAGCTATGGCTACACCTTC
TRBJ2-5,TRBV7-8,TRBD1,many,CASSDRGRGGETQYF,TGTGCCAGCAGCGACAGGGGGCGCGGAGGGGAGACCCAGTACTTC
TRBJ1-4,TRBV24-1,NA,many,CATSDRRSNRNEKLFF,TGTGCCACCAGTGACCGAAGATCTAACAGAAATGAAAAACTGTTTTTT
TRBJ2-3,TRBV7-3,TRBD2,many,CASSPTSGGISDTQYF,TGTGCCAGCAGCCCTACTAGCGGGGGGATTTCGGATACGCAGTATTTT
TRBJ2-1,TRBV11-2,TRBD1,few,CASSPGQYNEQFF,TGTGCCAGCAGCCCGGGACAGTACAATGAGCAGTTCTTC
TRBJ2-3,TRBV20-1,TRBD2,NA,CSARDRLAGTDTQYF,TGCAGTGCTAGAGATCGTCTAGCGGGAACAGATACGCAGTATTTT
TRBJ1-6,TRBV13,TRBD1,few,CASSLGQGRGNSPLHF,TGTGCCAGCAGCCTAGGACAGGGCCGAGGAAATTCACCCCTCCACTTT
TRBJ1-2,TRBV29-1,NA,many,CSVELVTATENGYTF,TGCAGCGTTGAACTTGTCACCGCAACGGAAAATGGCTACACCTTC
TRBJ1-3,TRBV7-2,TRBD1,few,CASSPGGSGNTIYF,TGTGCCAGCAGCCCAGGGGGCTCTGGAAACACCATATATTTT
TRBJ2-5,TRBV27,NA,many,CASSYLRGETQYF,TGTGCCAGCAGTTATCTGCGGGGAGAGACCCAGTACTTC
TRBJ2-6,TRBV5-1,NA,many,CASSLGGTASGANVLTF,TGCGCCAGCAGCTTGGGGGGAACAGCCTCTGGGGCCAACGTCCTGACTTTC
TRBJ2-4,TRBV3-1,TRBD2,few,CASSQGVTSGQNIQYF,TGTGCCAGCAGCCAAGGGGTGACTAGCGGACAAAACATTCAGTACTTC
TRBJ2-7,TRBV4-3,NA,many,CASSQDLSSVEQYF,TGCGCCAGCAGCCAAGATCTTTCGTCGGTCGAGCAGTACTTC
TRBJ1-6,TRBV9,NA,few,CASSVGDNPLSPLHF,TGTGCCAGCAGCGTAGGGGACAACCCCCTCTCACCCCTCCACTTT
TRBJ2-5,TRBV20-1,NA,NA,CSARNPPDPGETQYF,TGCAGTGCTAGAAATCCCCCGGACCCTGGAGAGACCCAGTACTTC